The TCR beta chain described here comes from a study of shared clonotypes between healthy human individuals. Germline CDR1 reads GTSNPN; CDR2 reads SVGIG (reference sequence). CDR3 length: 14 residues. V trimming: 5 bases; J trimming: 2 bases; junction bases outside the gene matches: 6. Healthy HIV-negative adults without recent acute infections or vaccinations served as donors. The genomic DNA of each subset was split evenly across several immunoSEQ plates. The repertoire was sequenced with immunoSEQ multiplex PCR; TCRdb's copy has only in-frame clones and lacks some. The data hold roughly 500,000 clones, with about four fifths observed a single time.

The sequencing input was PBMCs. This sequence was found in a woman aged 40 to 50 in good health. Some clones in this sample may be carry-over from other donors' samples. V is TRBV30 and J is TRBJ1-5; TRBD1 matches at 7 bases. The CDR3 loop is CAWSRDRRNQPQHF. The CDR3 DNA reads as TGTGCCTGGTCCAGGGACAGACGCAATCAGCCCCAGCATTTT.